Following are 18 T cell receptor beta chains from one sample sequenced in a study of CD8 T cells in Susac syndrome. When the RNA was reverse transcribed, random hexamers were used with an input of roughly 0.5 to 1 ug. MiXCR, applied by TCRdb to the immunoSEQ multiplex PCR reads, yields one record per CDR3 protein. In the table there are roughly 200,000 distinct CDR3 sequences, approximately 94% of which are singletons. The sequencing sample was made of CD4+ T cells from PBMCs. The origin of the receptors is a human donor with Susac syndrome.

V and J are TRBV5-6 and TRBJ1-6; TRBD1 is a possible D gene (5 bases). CDR3 length: 14 residues. Germline CDR1 is SGHDT and CDR2 is YYEEEE. The V end was cut by 4 bases, the J end by 8 bases, with 13 bases between. The CDR3 DNA sequence: TGTGCCAGCAGCCAGGGACCGTCCCATTCACCCCTCCACTTT. This codes for CASSQGPSHSPLHF.

The rearrangement joins TRBV6-2 or TRBV6-3 to TRBJ1-5, with D tentatively TRBD1 (5 bases). Germline values: CDR1 MNHEY, CDR2 SVGEGT. The CDR3 is 13 amino acids. V was shortened by 4 bases and J by 3 bases, with 7 bases between the two germline ends. The CDR3 loop is CASSSGANQPQHF. CDR3 in DNA: TGTGCCAGCAGTTCCGGGGCCAATCAGCCCCAGCATTTT.

This chain joins TRBV18 and TRBJ2-7, with a possible D match to TRBD1 (6 bases). CDR3 length: 15 residues. The germline V and J ends were trimmed by 3 bases and 1 base, with 13 bases remaining between them. Germline values: CDR1 KGHSH, CDR2 LQKENI. The CDR3 loop reads CASSPRQVGSYEQYF. In DNA form, the CDR3 reads TGTGCCAGCTCACCTAGACAGGTCGGATCCTACGAGCAGTACTTC.

The rearrangement joins TRBV12-3 or TRBV12-4 to TRBJ1-5, with 7 bases that match TRBD1. The CDR3 runs to 14 residues. The V and J ends lost 3 bases and 4 bases, in that order; junction bases with no gene match: 3. The CDR3 region has the DNA TGTGCCAGCAGTTTGACAGGGCCAAATCAGCCCCAGCATTTT. It specifies CASSLTGPNQPQHF.

This chain links TRBV7-9 with TRBJ2-1; 7 bases match TRBD2. The CDR3 runs to 15 residues. J lost 0 bases, V lost 5 bases, and 4 bases had no gene match. CDR1 is SEHNR and CDR2 is FQNEAQ in the germline V gene (reference sequence). DNA of the CDR3: TGTGCCAGCAGCCCGGGGAGGGCCTCCTACAATGAGCAGTTCTTC. Translating it yields CASSPGRASYNEQFF.

The rearrangement joins TRBV24-1 to TRBJ2-3; D might be TRBD1 (6 bases). There are 14 residues in the CDR3. Germline V lookup: CDR1 KGHDR, CDR2 SFDVKD. V dropped 4 bases and J dropped 5 bases, with 12 bases sitting between them. The CDR3 sequence: CATSDRTVGDTQYF. In nucleotides, the CDR3 is TGTGCCACCAGTGACCGGACAGTAGGAGATACGCAGTATTTT.

The chain recombines TRBV19 with TRBJ2-1; a possible D gene is TRBD2 (6 bases). Germline CDR1 and CDR2: LNHDA and SQIVND (reference sequence). The CDR3 is 14 amino acids. V lost 5 bases to trimming and J lost 7 bases, with 15 bases between them. The CDR3 DNA follows: TGTGCCAGTAGTCGGGGGACCGGGGGTAATGAGCAGTTCTTC. It is translated as CASSRGTGGNEQFF.

The rearrangement links TRBV20-1 to TRBJ2-7, with a tentative D call TRBD1 (5 bases). The CDR3 totals 14 residues. V was shortened by 6 bases and J by 5 bases, with 20 bases between the two germline ends. Looked up from germline, CDR1 is DFQATT and CDR2 is SNEGSKA (reference sequence). The CDR3 DNA reads as TGCAGTGCCGACGACAGTAAGGGAAGAGACGAGCAGTACTTC. It specifies CSADDSKGRDEQYF.

This chain uses TRBV10-3 with TRBJ1-2; no reliable D call. V shed 4 bases and J shed 7 bases, with 10 bases lying between them. CDR1 and CDR2 from the germline V gene are ENHRY and SYGVKD. This CDR3 region has 12 residues. DNA of the CDR3: TGTGCCATCAGTGCGAGGGATTCTGGCTACACCTTC. Translation: CAISARDSGYTF.

The chain has TRBV5-4 and TRBJ2-3; 7 positions match TRBD2. In germline, CDR1 is SGHNT, CDR2 YYREEE (reference sequence). The CDR3 is 14 amino acids. The trim removed 3 bases at V and 5 bases at J, leaving 6 bases unmatched. The CDR3 DNA reads TGTGCCAGCAGCTCCGAGCGGGGTCGAGATACGCAGTATTTT. Translating it yields CASSSERGRDTQYF.

The V call is TRBV12-3 or TRBV12-4, the J call TRBJ2-7, with a tentative D call TRBD2 (6 bases). Trimming took 2 bases from V and 0 from J, leaving 14 bases between them. The CDR3 has 16 residues. The CDR3 here is CASSLLWRGDSYEQYF. The CDR3 nucleotides read TGTGCCAGCAGTTTACTCTGGCGGGGTGACTCCTACGAGCAGTACTTC.

The V gene is TRBV20-1, the J gene TRBJ1-1; TRBD1 aligns across 7 bases. The CDR3 sequence is 16 residues long. J gave up 4 bases and V 6 bases, and 17 bases lay outside the gene matches. Germline assignment: CDR1 DFQATT and CDR2 SNEGSKA (reference sequence). The CDR3 reads CSATSSVTGVRTEAFF. The CDR3 DNA is TGCAGTGCCACATCCTCTGTTACAGGGGTGCGCACTGAAGCTTTCTTT.

The chain combines TRBV29-1 with TRBJ2-5; 11 bases align to TRBD1. The germline gives CDR1 SQVTM, CDR2 ANQGSEA. The CDR3 contains 15 residues. V shed 2 bases, J shed 5 bases, and the junction held 7 bases outside the gene matches. This CDR3 is CSVERGTGGRETQYF. The CDR3 coding sequence is TGCAGCGTTGAAAGGGGGACAGGGGGTCGGGAGACCCAGTACTTC.

The J gene is TRBJ2-3, the V gene TRBV4-3, with D hard to call. This CDR3 is built from 16 residues. Germline assignment: CDR1 LGHNA and CDR2 YSLEER. With 1 base removed from V and 2 bases from J, the gap between germline ends came to 13 bases. CDR3 sequence: CASSQAGGPLTDTQYF. In DNA, the CDR3 is TGCGCCAGCAGCCAAGCGGGCGGACCCCTCACAGATACGCAGTATTTT.

This clonotype was recorded a few times. J is TRBJ1-2 and V is TRBV6-5, with 12 bases identical to TRBD1. CDR3 size: 15 residues. Germline loops: CDR1 MNHEY, CDR2 SVGAGI. J lost 6 bases, V lost 2 bases, and 4 bases had no gene match. The CDR3 here is CASSYTGQGADGYTF. The CDR3 DNA reads TGTGCCAGCAGTTACACGGGACAGGGGGCGGATGGCTACACCTTC.

This chain links TRBV5-1 with TRBJ2-7; 9 bases line up with TRBD1. The V gene end was trimmed by 4 bases and the J gene end by 9 bases; junction bases not matched to a gene: 14. Germline V lookup: CDR1 SGHRS, CDR2 YFSETQ. CDR3 length: 15 residues. DNA of the CDR3: TGCGCCAGCAGCGGGGGCCCGGGGGACAGGGTAAGGCAGTACTTC. Its translation is CASSGGPGDRVRQYF.

The chain recombines TRBV10-3 with TRBJ1-5; D is uncertain. The V and J ends lost 4 bases and 3 bases respectively, with 4 bases between them. Germline V lookup: CDR1 ENHRY, CDR2 SYGVKD. The CDR3 is 12 amino acids. The CDR3 nucleotides are TGTGCCATCAGTGTGGACAATCAGCCCCAGCATTTT. It encodes CAISVDNQPQHF.

This sequence joins TRBV15 and TRBJ2-7, with 7 bases fitting TRBD1. CDR1 LNHNV and CDR2 YYDKDF come from the germline V gene (reference sequence). The CDR3 length is 15 residues. After removal of 4 bases from V and 2 bases from J, the junction contained 8 bases not matched to a gene. The CDR3 nucleotides read TGTGCCACCAGCACAACAGGGGCCCCTGCCTACGAGCAGTACTTC. It is translated as CATSTTGAPAYEQYF.